This T cell receptor beta chain was identified during a study of T-cell reconstitution after alpha-beta-depleted transplantation in children. The authors prepared the TCRbeta library with unique molecular identifiers. TCRdb analysed the PCR reads with MiXCR anew, one entry per CDR3 protein. The table lists some 640,000 distinct CDR3 sequences, over 15% of them singletons, with approximately 1% in the top ten. This clonotype has more than one count but fewer than ten. Germline V lookup: CDR1 MNHEY, CDR2 SMNVEV (reference sequence). This CDR3 is built from 14 residues. The trim removed 0 bases at V and 9 bases at J, leaving 5 bases unmatched.

The V gene is TRBV27, the J gene TRBJ2-1, with 7 bases fitting TRBD1. This clonotype was sampled from a human donor who donated a stem cell graft to a child with acute myeloid leukemia. Specimen: PBMCs from the stem cell graft donor, collected from the stem cell graft. The CDR3 sequence is CASSLSRGGGEQFF. The CDR3 nucleotides are TGTGCCAGCAGTTTATCGCGAGGGGGCGGTGAGCAGTTCTTC.